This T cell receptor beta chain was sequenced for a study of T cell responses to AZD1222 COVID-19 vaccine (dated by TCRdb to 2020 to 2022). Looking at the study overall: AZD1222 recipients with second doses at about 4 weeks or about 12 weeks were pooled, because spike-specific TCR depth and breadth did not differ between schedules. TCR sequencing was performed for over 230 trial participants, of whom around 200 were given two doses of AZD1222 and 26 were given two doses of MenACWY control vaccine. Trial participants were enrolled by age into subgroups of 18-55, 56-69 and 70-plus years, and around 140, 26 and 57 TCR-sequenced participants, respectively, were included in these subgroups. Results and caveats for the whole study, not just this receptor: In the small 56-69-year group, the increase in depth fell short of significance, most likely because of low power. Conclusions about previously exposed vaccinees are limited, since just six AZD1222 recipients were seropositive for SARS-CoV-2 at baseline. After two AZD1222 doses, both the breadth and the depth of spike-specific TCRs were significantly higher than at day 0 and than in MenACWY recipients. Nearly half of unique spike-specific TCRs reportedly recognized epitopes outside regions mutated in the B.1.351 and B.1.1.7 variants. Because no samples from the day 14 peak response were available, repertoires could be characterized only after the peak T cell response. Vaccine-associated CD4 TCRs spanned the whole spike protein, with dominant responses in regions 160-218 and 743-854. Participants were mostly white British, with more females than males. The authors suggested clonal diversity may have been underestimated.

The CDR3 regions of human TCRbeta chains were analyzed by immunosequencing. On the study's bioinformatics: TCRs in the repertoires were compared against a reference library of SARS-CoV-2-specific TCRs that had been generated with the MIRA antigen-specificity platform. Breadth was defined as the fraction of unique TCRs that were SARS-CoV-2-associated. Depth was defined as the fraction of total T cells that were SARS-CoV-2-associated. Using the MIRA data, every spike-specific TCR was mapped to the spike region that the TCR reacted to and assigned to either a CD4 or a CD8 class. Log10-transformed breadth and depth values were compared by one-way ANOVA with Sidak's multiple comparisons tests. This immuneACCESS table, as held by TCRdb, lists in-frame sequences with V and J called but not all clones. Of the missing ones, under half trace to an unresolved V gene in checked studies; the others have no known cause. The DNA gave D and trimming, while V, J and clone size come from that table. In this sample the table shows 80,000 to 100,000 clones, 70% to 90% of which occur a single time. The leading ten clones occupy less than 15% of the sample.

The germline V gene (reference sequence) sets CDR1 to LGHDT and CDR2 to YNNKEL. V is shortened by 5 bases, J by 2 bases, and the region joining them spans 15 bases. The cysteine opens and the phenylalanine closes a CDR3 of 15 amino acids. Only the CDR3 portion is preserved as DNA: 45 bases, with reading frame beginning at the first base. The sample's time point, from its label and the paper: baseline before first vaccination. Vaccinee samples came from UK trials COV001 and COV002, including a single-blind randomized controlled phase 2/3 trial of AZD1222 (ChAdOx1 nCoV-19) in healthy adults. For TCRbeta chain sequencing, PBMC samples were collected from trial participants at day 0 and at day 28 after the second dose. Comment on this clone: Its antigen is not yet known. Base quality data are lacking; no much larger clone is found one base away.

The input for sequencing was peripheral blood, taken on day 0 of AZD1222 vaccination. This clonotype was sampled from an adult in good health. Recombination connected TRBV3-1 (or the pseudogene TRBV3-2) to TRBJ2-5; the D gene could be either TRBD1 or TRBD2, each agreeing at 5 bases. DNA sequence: TGTGCCAGCAGCTGGGGGTCAGGTCCTCAAGAGACCCAGTACTTC. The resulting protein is CASSWGSGPQETQYF.